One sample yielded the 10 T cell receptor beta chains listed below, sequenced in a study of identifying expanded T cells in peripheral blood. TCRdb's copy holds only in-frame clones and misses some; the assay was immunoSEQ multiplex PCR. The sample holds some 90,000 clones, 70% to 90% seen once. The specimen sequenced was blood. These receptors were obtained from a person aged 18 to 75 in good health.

The CDR3 DNA is TGCGCCAGCAGCTTTAGGGACAGGGAACGAGGGGACACTGAAGCTTTCTTT. Residues: CASSFRDRERGDTEAFF. The chain has TRBV5-1 and TRBJ1-1; TRBD1 agrees at 9 bases. Germline V gene data show CDR1 as SGHRS and CDR2 as YFSETQ. The CDR3 spans 17 residues. J gave up 3 bases and V 2 bases, and 11 bases lay outside the gene matches.

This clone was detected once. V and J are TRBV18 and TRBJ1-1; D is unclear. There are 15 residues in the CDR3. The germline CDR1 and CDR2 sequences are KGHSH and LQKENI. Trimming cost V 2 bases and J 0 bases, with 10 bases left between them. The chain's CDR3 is CASSPGSRVNTEAFF. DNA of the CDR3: TGTGCCAGCTCACCAGGTTCACGGGTGAACACTGAAGCTTTCTTT.

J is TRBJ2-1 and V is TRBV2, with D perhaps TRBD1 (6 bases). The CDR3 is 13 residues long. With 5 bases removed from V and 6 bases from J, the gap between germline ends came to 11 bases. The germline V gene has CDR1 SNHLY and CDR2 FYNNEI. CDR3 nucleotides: TGTGCCAGCAGTCGTGGACAGATCAATGAGCAGTTCTTC. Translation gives CASSRGQINEQFF.

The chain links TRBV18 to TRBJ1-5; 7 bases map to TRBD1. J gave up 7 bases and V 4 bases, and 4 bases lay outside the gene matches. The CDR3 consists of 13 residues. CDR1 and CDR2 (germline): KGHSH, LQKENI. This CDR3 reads CASSRTGEQPQHF. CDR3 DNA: TGTGCCAGCTCACGAACAGGGGAACAGCCCCAGCATTTT. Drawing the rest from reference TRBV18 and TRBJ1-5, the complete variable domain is NAGVMQNPRHLVRRRGQEARLRCSPMKGHSHVYWYRQLPEEGLKFMVYLQKENIIDESGMPKERFSAEFPKEGPSILRIQQVVRGDSAAYFCASSRTGEQPQHFGDGTRLSIL.

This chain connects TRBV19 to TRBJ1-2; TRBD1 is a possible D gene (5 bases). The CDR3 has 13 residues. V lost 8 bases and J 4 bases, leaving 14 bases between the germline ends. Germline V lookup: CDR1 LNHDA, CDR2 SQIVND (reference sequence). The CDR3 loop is CASGAGNLYGYTF. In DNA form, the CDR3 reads TGTGCCAGTGGGGCAGGCAATCTCTATGGCTACACCTTC.

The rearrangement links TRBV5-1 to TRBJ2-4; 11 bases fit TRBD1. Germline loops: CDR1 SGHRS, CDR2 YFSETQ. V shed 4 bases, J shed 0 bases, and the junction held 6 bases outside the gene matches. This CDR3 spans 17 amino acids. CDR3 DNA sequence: TGCGCCAGCAGCCGGGACAGGGGGGACCTAGCCAAAAACATTCAGTACTTC. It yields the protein CASSRDRGDLAKNIQYF.

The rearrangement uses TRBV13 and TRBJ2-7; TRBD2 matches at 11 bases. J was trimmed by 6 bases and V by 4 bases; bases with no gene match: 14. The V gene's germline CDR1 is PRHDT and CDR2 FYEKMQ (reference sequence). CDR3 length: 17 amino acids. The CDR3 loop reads CASSSRPVSGGAGEQYF. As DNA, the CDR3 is TGTGCCAGCAGCTCTCGCCCCGTTAGCGGGGGGGCTGGCGAGCAGTACTTC. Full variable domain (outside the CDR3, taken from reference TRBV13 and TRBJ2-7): AAGVIQSPRHLIKEKRETATLKCYPIPRHDTVYWYQQGPGQDPQFLISFYEKMQSDKGSIPDRFSAQQFSDYHSELNMSSLELGDSALYFCASSSRPVSGGAGEQYFGPGTRLTVT.

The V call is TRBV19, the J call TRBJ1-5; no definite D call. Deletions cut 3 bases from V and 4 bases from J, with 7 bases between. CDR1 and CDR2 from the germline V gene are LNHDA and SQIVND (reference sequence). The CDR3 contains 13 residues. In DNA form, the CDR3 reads TGTGCCAGTAGTATGACGAGAAATCAGCCCCAGCATTTT. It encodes CASSMTRNQPQHF. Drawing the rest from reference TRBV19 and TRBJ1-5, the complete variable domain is DGGITQSPKYLFRKEGQNVTLSCEQNLNHDAMYWYRQDPGQGLRLIYYSQIVNDFQKGDIAEGYSVSREKKESFPLTVTSAQKNPTAFYLCASSMTRNQPQHFGDGTRLSIL.

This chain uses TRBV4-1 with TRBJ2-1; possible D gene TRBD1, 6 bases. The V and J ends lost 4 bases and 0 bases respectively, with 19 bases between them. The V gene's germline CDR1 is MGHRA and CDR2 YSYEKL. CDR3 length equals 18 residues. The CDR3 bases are TGCGCCAGCAGCCGTCAAGATTTGACAGGAAGCTCCTACAATGAGCAGTTCTTC. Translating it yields CASSRQDLTGSSYNEQFF.

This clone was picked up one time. The CDR3 region has the DNA TGTGCCAGCAGCCAAGATCTGTTTCGGACGGGGATCCTCCACTTT. Residues: CASSQDLFRTGILHF. The V and J genes are TRBV14 and TRBJ1-6; D remains ambiguous. Germline V CDR1 and CDR2: SGHDN, FVKESK. V gave up 0 bases and J gave up 15 bases, with 18 bases separating them. This CDR3 has 15 residues.